This is a list of T cell receptor beta chains from one sample in a study of blood T cell repertoires in COVID-19. Only in-frame clones appear in the TCRdb table, and some are missing; sequencing was by immunoSEQ multiplex PCR. The data show about 150,000 clones, more than 75% seen once. The sequencing sample was made of peripheral blood. All receptors derive from an elderly man with acute or convalescent COVID-19. CDR3s include the opening cysteine and the closing phenylalanine or tryptophan. D genes are given only for firm matches. The size of a clone is reported for some rows only, either as once, few or many, or as a class for expanded clones.

abundance | j_gene | v_gene | d_gene | CDR3aa | CDR3nt
- | TRBJ2-7 | TRBV3-1/TRBV3-2 | TRBD1 | CASSPLTGGLYEQYF | TGTGCCAGCAGCCCCCTAACAGGGGGCCTCTACGAGCAGTACTTC
- | TRBJ1-1 | TRBV29-1 | TRBD1 | CSVPGQGNFLAEAFF | TGCAGCGTTCCGGGACAGGGGAACTTTCTCGCTGAAGCTTTCTTT
- | TRBJ2-1 | TRBV7-9 | - | CASSLMSGSLYNEQFF | TGTGCCAGCAGCTTAATGTCAGGGTCCCTTTACAATGAGCAGTTCTTC
- | TRBJ2-5 | TRBV5-1 | TRBD2 | CASSPEGLAGARETQYF | TGCGCCAGCAGCCCGGAGGGACTAGCGGGGGCGCGAGAGACCCAGTACTTC
few | TRBJ2-5 | TRBV7-2 | - | CASSTMGGQETQYF | TGTGCCAGCAGCACTATGGGGGGCCAAGAGACCCAGTACTTC
- | TRBJ2-3 | TRBV11-2 | TRBD2 | CASSSPREAATQYF | TGTGCCAGCAGCTCCCCCCGGGAGGCGGCTACGCAGTATTTT
- | TRBJ2-1 | TRBV5-6 | TRBD2 | CASSADTGGTSSYNEQFF | TGTGCCAGCAGCGCCGACACGGGGGGTACGAGCTCCTACAATGAGCAGTTCTTC
- | TRBJ1-4 | TRBV7-9 | TRBD1 | CASSPGRGRDEKLFF | TGTGCCAGCAGCCCAGGCAGGGGGCGGGATGAAAAACTGTTTTTT
few | TRBJ2-7 | TRBV28 | TRBD1 | CASSPTLDRGYAQYF | TGTGCCAGCAGCCCTACACTCGACAGGGGCTACGCGCAGTACTTC
few | TRBJ1-4 | TRBV5-4 | TRBD1 | CASSPGAWQGGGREKLFF | TGTGCCAGCAGCCCTGGCGCCTGGCAAGGGGGCGGACGTGAAAAACTGTTTTTT
- | TRBJ2-7 | TRBV30 | TRBD1 | CAWTRGTAYEQYF | TGTGCCTGGACCCGAGGGACAGCGTACGAGCAGTACTTC
- | TRBJ2-1 | TRBV5-1 | - | CASSLGQAYNEQFF | TGCGCCAGCAGCTTGGGACAGGCCTACAATGAGCAGTTCTTC
- | TRBJ2-5 | TRBV27 | - | CASSSIGAGRAQYF | TGTGCCAGCAGTTCCATAGGGGCAGGTAGGGCCCAGTACTTC
- | TRBJ1-1 | TRBV28 | - | CASRRGLNTEAFF | TGTGCCAGCAGGCGGGGGCTGAACACTGAAGCTTTCTTT
- | TRBJ2-1 | TRBV5-1 | TRBD1 | CASSLRQGAGNEQFF | TGCGCCAGCAGCTTGCGGCAGGGGGCAGGGAATGAGCAGTTCTTC
few | TRBJ2-3 | TRBV15 | - | CATSITGNTDTQYF | TGTGCCACCAGCATCACAGGCAACACAGATACGCAGTATTTT
- | TRBJ1-4 | TRBV19 | - | CASSPPGLTSTNEKLFF | TGTGCCAGTAGTCCGCCGGGTCTAACCTCAACTAATGAAAAACTGTTTTTT
- | TRBJ1-5 | TRBV28 | TRBD1 | CASRPGTGNNQPQHF | TGTGCCAGCAGGCCCGGGACAGGGAACAATCAGCCCCAGCATTTT
once | TRBJ2-5 | TRBV3-1/TRBV3-2 | - | CASSQTNSGGWETQYF | TGTGCCAGCAGCCAAACCAATAGTGGGGGGTGGGAGACCCAGTACTTC
once | TRBJ1-6 | TRBV2 | TRBD1 | CASSEFTGVNSPLHF | TGTGCCAGCAGTGAATTTACAGGGGTTAATTCACCCCTCCACTTT